One and the same sample provided the 26 T cell receptor beta chains below, sequenced in a study of early stage breast cancer tumors. Some clones are missing from TCRdb's copy, which holds only in-frame ones; the method was immunoSEQ multiplex PCR. Here the sample spans 4,500 to 6,000 clones, roughly 72% being singletons. The material sequenced was breast tumor tissue. The receptors shown here come from a person in their sixties with breast cancer.

CDR3 in DNA: TGTGCCAGCACCCGCCAAAGACAGGGTAAAGAGACCCAGTACTTC. This translates into CASTRQRQGKETQYF. This chain connects TRBV5-6 to TRBJ2-5; 7 bases fit TRBD1. The CDR3 is 15 amino acids. The germline CDR1 and CDR2 sequences are SGHDT and YYEEEE. The ends lost 6 bases at V and 3 bases at J; junction bases unmatched: 11.

The chain joins TRBV9 to TRBJ2-2; weak D call: TRBD2 (5 bases). The CDR3 covers 13 residues. Germline V gene data show CDR1 as SGDLS and CDR2 as YYNGEE. V lost 0 bases to trimming and J lost 7 bases, with 7 bases between them. The CDR3 is CASSVVEVGELFF. The CDR3 DNA reads as TGTGCCAGCAGCGTAGTGGAGGTCGGGGAGCTGTTTTTT.

The chain uses TRBV2 and TRBJ2-7; D unclear. The CDR3 contains 13 residues. V was shortened by 3 bases and J by 0 bases, with 6 bases between the two germline ends. Germline lookup yields CDR1 SNHLY and CDR2 FYNNEI. The chain's CDR3 is CASSDQTSYEQYF. In DNA form, the CDR3 reads TGTGCCAGCAGTGATCAGACCTCCTACGAGCAGTACTTC.

The CDR3 reads CASSLGRAGANVLTF. CDR3 DNA: TGTGCCAGCAGCTTAGGCCGAGCCGGGGCCAACGTCCTGACTTTC. The chain combines TRBV11-2 with TRBJ2-6; no definite D call. CDR3 size: 15 residues. V lost 1 base to trimming and J lost 4 bases, with 8 bases between them. Per the germline V gene, CDR1 is SGHAT and CDR2 is FQNNGV. The full variable domain, rest sourced from reference TRBV11-2 and TRBJ2-6, is EAGVAQSPRYKIIEKRQSVAFWCNPISGHATLYWYQQILGQGPKLLIQFQNNGVVDDSQLPKDRFSAERLKGVDSTLKIQPAKLEDSAVYLCASSLGRAGANVLTFGAGSRLTVL.

V is TRBV6-5 and J is TRBJ2-7; possibly TRBD1 for D (6 bases). V gave up 2 bases and J gave up 2 bases, with 7 bases separating them. Germline V lookup: CDR1 MNHEY, CDR2 SVGAGI. CDR3 size: 13 residues. For the CDR3, the DNA is TGTGCCAGCAGTTACAGGACAGCCTACGAGCAGTACTTC. This translates into CASSYRTAYEQYF.

V gene TRBV18 combines with J gene TRBJ1-5; 9 bases agree with TRBD1. Losses at the gene ends were 1 base for V and 2 bases for J; bases not matched to a gene: 6. The germline gives CDR1 KGHSH, CDR2 LQKENI. This CDR3 has 17 amino acids. The CDR3 DNA sequence: TGTGCCAGCTCACCACAACAGGGGGCGGAGGGCAATCAGCCCCAGCATTTT. Its translation: CASSPQQGAEGNQPQHF.

There are a few counts of this clone. This chain joins TRBV5-4 and TRBJ1-4; tentatively, D is TRBD1 (5 bases). CDR1 and CDR2 (germline): SGHNT, YYREEE (reference sequence). Trimming removed 4 bases at V and 7 bases at J, with 14 bases between. This CDR3 has 14 residues. The CDR3 region is CASSKGPAGEKLFF. DNA of the CDR3: TGTGCCAGCAGCAAGGGACCGGCGGGTGAAAAACTGTTTTTT.

The J gene is TRBJ2-1, the V gene TRBV27; D is unclear. There are 14 residues in the CDR3. From germline, CDR1 is MNHEY and CDR2 SMNVEV (reference sequence). Trimming shortened V by 5 bases and J by 7 bases, and 15 bases separated the two germline ends. The CDR3 sequence: CASSPLGRSNEQFF. The CDR3 DNA sequence: TGTGCCAGCAGTCCCCTGGGTCGGAGTAATGAGCAGTTCTTC.

The chain recombines TRBV19 with TRBJ1-4; D is ambiguous. The CDR3 is 13 amino acids. In germline, CDR1 is LNHDA, CDR2 SQIVND (reference sequence). V gave up 7 bases and J gave up 7 bases, with 13 bases separating them. The CDR3 here is CASKPWNGEKLFF. The CDR3 DNA follows: TGTGCCAGTAAACCCTGGAATGGTGAAAAACTGTTTTTT.

This clone showed up just once. The chain has TRBV27 and TRBJ2-3; unclear D gene. Trimming cost V 5 bases and J 4 bases, with 13 bases left between them. The CDR3 has 14 amino acids. Germline assignment: CDR1 MNHEY and CDR2 SMNVEV (reference sequence). In nucleotides, the CDR3 is TGTGCCAGCAGTACAAGTGAGTGGGCAGATACGCAGTATTTT. It specifies CASSTSEWADTQYF.

The J gene is TRBJ1-2, the V gene TRBV11-2; D gene unclear. The germline gives CDR1 SGHAT, CDR2 FQNNGV. The CDR3 is 18 amino acids. V was cut by 5 bases and J by 6 bases, with 28 bases left in between. For the CDR3, the DNA is TGTGCCAGCAGCCTCCCTGCAAGGTCCCCTAAGGTCGTCCATGGCTACACCTTC. It specifies CASSLPARSPKVVHGYTF.

V and J are TRBV15 and TRBJ2-7, with 7 bases fitting TRBD1. Germline V gene data show CDR1 as LNHNV and CDR2 as YYDKDF (reference sequence). V was clipped by 0 bases and J by 0 bases; unmatched bases: 2. This CDR3 is 15 amino acids long. The CDR3 DNA sequence: TGTGCCACCAGCAGAGAAGGGGGCAGCTCCTACGAGCAGTACTTC. It encodes CATSREGGSSYEQYF.

The rearrangement links TRBV14 to TRBJ2-3; TRBD2 matches at 7 bases. V lost 3 bases and J lost 2; bases outside the gene matches: 5. The germline V gene encodes CDR1 SGHDN and CDR2 FVKESK. This CDR3 spans 15 amino acids. The CDR3 loop reads CASSQWLAVTDTQYF. CDR3 DNA: TGTGCCAGCAGCCAGTGGCTAGCGGTCACAGATACGCAGTATTTT.

The chain joins TRBV5-5 to TRBJ1-4; TRBD1 is a possible D gene (5 bases). V was clipped by 8 bases and J by 8 bases, with 13 bases between them. This CDR3 spans 12 amino acids. CDR1 and CDR2 from the germline V gene are SGHKS and YYEKEE (reference sequence). CDR3 nucleotide sequence: TGTGCCAGTAGCACGGGGGTAGAAAAACTGTTTTTT. This gives the protein CASSTGVEKLFF.

The J gene is TRBJ2-1, the V gene TRBV6-1; D is perhaps TRBD1 (5 bases). There are 15 residues in the CDR3. Germline CDR1 is MNHNS and CDR2 is SASEGT. The germline V and J ends were trimmed by 6 bases and 15 bases, with 27 bases remaining between them. In DNA, the CDR3 is TGTGCCAGCAGCCCGACAATTGACAGACGGATCGATATGTTCTTC. This gives the protein CASSPTIDRRIDMFF.

J is TRBJ1-1 and V is TRBV7-4; the match to TRBD1 covers 8 bases. The V and J ends lost 6 bases and 0 bases, in that order; junction bases with no gene match: 3. The germline V gene encodes CDR1 SGHVT and CDR2 SQSDAQ. This CDR3 region has 14 residues. The CDR3 nucleotides are TGTGCCAGCAGTTACAGGGGGTTGAACACTGAAGCTTTCTTT. This codes for CASSYRGLNTEAFF.

The V and J genes are TRBV15 and TRBJ2-7; 8 positions match TRBD1. This CDR3 is 14 amino acids long. With V trimmed by 4 bases and J by 6 bases, 8 bases remained unmatched. The V gene's germline CDR1 is LNHNV and CDR2 YYDKDF (reference sequence). CDR3 DNA: TGTGCCACCAGCACAACAGGGGGTTCGCGCGAGCAGTACTTC. This sequence encodes CATSTTGGSREQYF.

The chain links TRBV7-8 to TRBJ1-5; D possibly corresponds to TRBD1 (5 bases). This CDR3 is built from 14 residues. CDR1 is SGHVS and CDR2 is FQNEAQ in the germline V gene. Trimming cost V 1 base and J 2 bases, with 6 bases left between them. The CDR3: CASSLGGGNQPQHF. In DNA, the CDR3 is TGTGCCAGCAGCTTAGGGGGGGGCAATCAGCCCCAGCATTTT.

This clone was picked up a small number of times. The chain employs TRBV2 and TRBJ1-5, with D uncertain. V dropped 7 bases and J dropped 5 bases, with 12 bases sitting between them. The CDR3 sequence is 13 residues long. Germline V gene data show CDR1 as SNHLY and CDR2 as FYNNEI. This chain's CDR3 is CASIGSLHQPQHF. The CDR3 region has the DNA TGTGCCAGCATCGGGAGCCTTCATCAGCCCCAGCATTTT.

In its sample, this clone was seen once. This rearrangement joins TRBV10-2 to TRBJ1-1; no definite D call. The CDR3 sequence is 15 residues long. Germline loops: CDR1 WSHSY, CDR2 SAAADI. The V end lost 8 bases, the J end lost 1 base, and 17 bases lay between the germline ends. This chain's CDR3 is CASPGSLPGNTEAFF. For the CDR3, the DNA is TGCGCCAGCCCTGGTTCACTGCCGGGGAACACTGAAGCTTTCTTT.

The chain is built from TRBV29-1 and TRBJ2-7; D gene unclear. Germline V lookup: CDR1 SQVTM, CDR2 ANQGSEA. Trimming pared 6 bases from V and 6 bases from J, leaving 15 bases between. The CDR3 has 12 amino acids. This chain's CDR3 is CSVTIFEVEQYF. In nucleotides, the CDR3 is TGCAGCGTCACGATTTTTGAGGTCGAGCAGTACTTC.

The chain carries TRBV5-1 and TRBJ2-5; D gene ambiguous. CDR3 length: 15 amino acids. Deletions cut 4 bases from V and 3 bases from J, with 16 bases between. Germline CDR1 reads SGHRS; CDR2 reads YFSETQ. The CDR3, as DNA: TGCGCCAGCAGCCCCCAGGCAGCGCCTGAAGAGACCCAGTACTTC. Encoded protein: CASSPQAAPEETQYF.

This chain connects TRBV6-4 to TRBJ2-1; 7 nucleotides agree with TRBD2. V lost 3 bases to trimming and J lost 5 bases; unmatched junction nucleotides: 10. This CDR3 is 16 amino acids long. Germline CDR1 is MRHNA and CDR2 is SNTAGT. This CDR3 is CASSETGTNPNNEQFF. CDR3 nucleotide sequence: TGTGCCAGCAGTGAGACCGGGACTAACCCAAACAATGAGCAGTTCTTC.

This chain uses TRBV2 with TRBJ1-2, with 7 bases that match TRBD1. Trimming removed 8 bases from V and 2 bases from J; junction bases left unmatched: 5. Germline values: CDR1 SNHLY, CDR2 FYNNEI. The CDR3 runs 13 residues. In DNA form, the CDR3 reads TGTGCCAGCGGGGGACAGTCGAACTATGGCTACACCTTC. This encodes CASGGQSNYGYTF.

This chain joins TRBV6-4 and TRBJ2-1; 14 bases align to TRBD2. Germline V gene lookup returns CDR1 MRHNA and CDR2 SNTAGT. CDR3 length: 15 residues. V lost 5 bases to trimming and J lost 6 bases; unmatched junction nucleotides: 3. CDR3 residues: CASSIGTSGSNEQFF. The DNA for the CDR3 is TGTGCCAGCAGTATTGGGACTAGCGGGAGCAATGAGCAGTTCTTC.

V is TRBV4-2 and J is TRBJ2-2; D is ambiguous. V lost 4 bases and J 0 bases, leaving 9 bases between the germline ends. Germline CDR1 and CDR2: LGHNA and YNFKEQ. The CDR3 contains 15 residues. The CDR3 DNA sequence: TGTGCCAGCAGCCGATCGGACCCGAACACCGGGGAGCTGTTTTTT. Translating it yields CASSRSDPNTGELFF.